This T cell receptor beta chain is drawn from a study of cytomegalovirus exposure and HLA in healthy donors. Study-level findings and limits: A later analysis reported that several of the most significant clusters appeared to be linked to common viral pathogens, among them Epstein-Barr virus. Specificity for CMV antigens was confirmed in vitro for a few of the CMV-associated chains.

CDR1 SGHTA and CDR2 FQGTGA come from the germline V gene. CDR3 length: 15 amino acids. Trimming removed 5 bases from V and 7 bases from J, with 15 bases in between. Primers for the PCR totalled 60 Vbeta and 13 Jbeta. TCRdb keeps only in-frame clones here, not all; method: immunoSEQ multiplex PCR. The data hold 100,000 to 140,000 clones, with 76% observed a single time. This clone turned up a few times. Its cognate antigen is unknown. This TCR came from a man in his late teens or twenties in good health and CMV-seronegative. V and J are TRBV7-3 and TRBJ1-6; D perhaps matches TRBD1 (6 bases). The sequencing input was PBMCs. CDR3 sequence (DNA): TGTGCCAGCAGCCTAGGACAGCCAAGGAATTCACCCCTCCACTTT. It is translated as CASSLGQPRNSPLHF.